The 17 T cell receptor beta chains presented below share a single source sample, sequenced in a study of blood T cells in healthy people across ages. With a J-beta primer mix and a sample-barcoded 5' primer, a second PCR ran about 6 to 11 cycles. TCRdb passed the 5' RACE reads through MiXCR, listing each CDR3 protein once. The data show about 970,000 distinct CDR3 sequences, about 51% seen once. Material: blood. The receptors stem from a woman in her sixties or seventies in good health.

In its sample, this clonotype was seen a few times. The CDR3 DNA follows: TGTGCCATAGACAGGGGTTCGGGTGAGCAGTTCTTC. Translating it yields CAIDRGSGEQFF. The V call is TRBV10-3, the J call TRBJ2-1; TRBD1 agrees at 8 bases. V lost 9 bases to trimming and J lost 9 bases; unmatched junction nucleotides: 7. The CDR3 has 12 residues. Germline V CDR1 and CDR2: ENHRY, SYGVKD.

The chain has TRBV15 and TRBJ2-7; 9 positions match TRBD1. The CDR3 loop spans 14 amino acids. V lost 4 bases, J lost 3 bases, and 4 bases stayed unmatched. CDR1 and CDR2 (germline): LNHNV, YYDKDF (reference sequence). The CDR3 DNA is TGTGCCACCAGCACCACGACAGGGGGCTACGAGCAGTACTTC. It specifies CATSTTTGGYEQYF.

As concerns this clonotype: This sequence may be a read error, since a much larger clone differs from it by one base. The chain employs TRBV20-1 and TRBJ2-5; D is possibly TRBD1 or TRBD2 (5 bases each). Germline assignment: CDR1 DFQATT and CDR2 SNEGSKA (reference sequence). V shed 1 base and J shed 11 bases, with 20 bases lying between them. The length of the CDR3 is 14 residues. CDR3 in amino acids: CSARVPWGWDEQYF. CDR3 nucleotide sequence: TGCAGTGCTAGAGTTCCCTGGGGGTGGGATGAGCAGTACTTC.

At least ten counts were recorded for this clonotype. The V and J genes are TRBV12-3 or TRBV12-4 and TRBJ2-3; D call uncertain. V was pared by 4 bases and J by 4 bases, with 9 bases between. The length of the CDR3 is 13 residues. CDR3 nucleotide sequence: TGTGCCAGCAGTTCCAGTGGCGCAGATACGCAGTATTTT. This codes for CASSSSGADTQYF.

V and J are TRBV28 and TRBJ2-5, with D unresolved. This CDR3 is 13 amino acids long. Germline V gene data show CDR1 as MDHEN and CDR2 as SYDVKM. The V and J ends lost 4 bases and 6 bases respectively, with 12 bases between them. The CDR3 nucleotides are TGTGCCAGCAGTTCGACGACGCCCCAGACCCAGTACTTC. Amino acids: CASSSTTPQTQYF.

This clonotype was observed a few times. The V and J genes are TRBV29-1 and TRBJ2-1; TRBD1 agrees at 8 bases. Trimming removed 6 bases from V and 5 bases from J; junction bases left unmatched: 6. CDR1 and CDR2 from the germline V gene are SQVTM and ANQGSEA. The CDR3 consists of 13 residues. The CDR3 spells CSVERTGNNEQFF. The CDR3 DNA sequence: TGCAGCGTCGAAAGGACAGGGAACAATGAGCAGTTCTTC.

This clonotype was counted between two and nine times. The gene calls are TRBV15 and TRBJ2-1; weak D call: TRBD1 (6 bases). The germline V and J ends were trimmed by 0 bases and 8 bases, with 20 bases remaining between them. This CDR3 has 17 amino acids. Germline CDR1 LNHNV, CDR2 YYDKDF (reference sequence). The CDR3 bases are TGTGCCACCAGCAGAGAGGCTGTGTCAGGGGAGTTTTATGAGCAGTTCTTC. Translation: CATSREAVSGEFYEQFF.

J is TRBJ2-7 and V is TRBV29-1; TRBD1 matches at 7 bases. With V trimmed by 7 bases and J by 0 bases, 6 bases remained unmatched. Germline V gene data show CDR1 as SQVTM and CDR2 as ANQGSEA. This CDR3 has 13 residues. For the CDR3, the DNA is TGCAGCGCGATCCGGGACAGCTCCTACGAGCAGTACTTC. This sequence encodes CSAIRDSSYEQYF.

The CDR3 is CASSLREEQYF. The CDR3 DNA reads as TGTGCCAGCAGCTTACGAGAAGAGCAGTACTTC. The gene calls are TRBV28 and TRBJ2-7; D gene unclear. With 6 bases removed from V and 7 bases from J, the gap between germline ends came to 10 bases. The CDR3 is made up of 11 amino acids. The germline gives CDR1 MDHEN, CDR2 SYDVKM.

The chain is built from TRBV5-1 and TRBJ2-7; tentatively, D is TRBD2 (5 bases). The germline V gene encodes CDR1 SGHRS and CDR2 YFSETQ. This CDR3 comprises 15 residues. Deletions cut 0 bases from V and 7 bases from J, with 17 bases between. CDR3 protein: CASSLAPTSSNEQYF. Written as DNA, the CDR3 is TGCGCCAGCAGCTTGGCCCCAACTAGTAGCAATGAGCAGTACTTC.

For the CDR3, the DNA is TGTGCCAGCGCTAATCGCGGAGCACCCCGGCCGCAGTACTTC. Its translation is CASANRGAPRPQYF. The chain employs TRBV28 and TRBJ2-7; D is unclear. Trimming removed 8 bases at V and 9 bases at J, with 23 bases between. CDR1 is MDHEN and CDR2 is SYDVKM in the germline V gene. The CDR3 is 14 amino acids.

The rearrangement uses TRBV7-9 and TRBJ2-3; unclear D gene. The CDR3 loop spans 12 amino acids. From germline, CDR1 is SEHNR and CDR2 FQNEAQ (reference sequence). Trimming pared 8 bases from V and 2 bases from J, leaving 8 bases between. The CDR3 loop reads CASYRFTDTQYF. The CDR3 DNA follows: TGTGCCAGCTATCGGTTCACAGATACGCAGTATTTT. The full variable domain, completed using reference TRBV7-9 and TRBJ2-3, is DTGVSQNPRHKITKRGQNVTFRCDPISEHNRLYWYRQTLGQGPEFLTYFQNEAQLEKSRLLSDRFSAERPKGSFSTLEIQRTEQGDSAMYLCASYRFTDTQYFGPGTRLTVL.

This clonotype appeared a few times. The CDR3 here is CSVSKGQRSYEQYF. CDR3 nucleotide sequence: TGCAGCGTTTCGAAAGGGCAACGCTCCTACGAGCAGTACTTC. The V gene is TRBV29-1, the J gene TRBJ2-7; D ambiguous. The CDR3 length is 14 residues. Germline CDR1 SQVTM, CDR2 ANQGSEA. V shed 5 bases and J shed 0 bases, with 14 bases lying between them.

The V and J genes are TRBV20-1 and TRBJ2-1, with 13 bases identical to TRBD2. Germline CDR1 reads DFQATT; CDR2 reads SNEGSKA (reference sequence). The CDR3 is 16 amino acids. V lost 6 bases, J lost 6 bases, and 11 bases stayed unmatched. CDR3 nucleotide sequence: TGCAGTGCCCCTCCCCTACTAGCGGGAGGGCGCAATGAGCAGTTCTTC. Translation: CSAPPLLAGGRNEQFF.

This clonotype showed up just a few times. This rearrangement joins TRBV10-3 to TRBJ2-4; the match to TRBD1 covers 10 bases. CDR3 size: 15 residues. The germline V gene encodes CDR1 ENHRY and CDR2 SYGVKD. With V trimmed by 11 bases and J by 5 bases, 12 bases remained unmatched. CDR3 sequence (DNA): TGTGCCGTAGGGACCTTGGGGACAGGGGAAAACATTCAGTACTTC. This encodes CAVGTLGTGENIQYF.

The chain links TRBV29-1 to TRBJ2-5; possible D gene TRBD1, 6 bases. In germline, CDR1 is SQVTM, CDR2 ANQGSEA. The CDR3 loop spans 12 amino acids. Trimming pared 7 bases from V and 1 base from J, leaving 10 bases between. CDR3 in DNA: TGCAGCGCAGACAGGATCCAAGAGACCCAGTACTTC. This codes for CSADRIQETQYF.

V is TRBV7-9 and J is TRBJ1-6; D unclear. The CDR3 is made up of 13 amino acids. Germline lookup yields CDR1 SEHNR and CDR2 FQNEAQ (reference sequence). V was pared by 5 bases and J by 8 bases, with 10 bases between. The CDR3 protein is CASSPREDSPLHF. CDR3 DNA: TGTGCCAGCAGCCCCCGGGAGGATTCACCCCTCCACTTT.